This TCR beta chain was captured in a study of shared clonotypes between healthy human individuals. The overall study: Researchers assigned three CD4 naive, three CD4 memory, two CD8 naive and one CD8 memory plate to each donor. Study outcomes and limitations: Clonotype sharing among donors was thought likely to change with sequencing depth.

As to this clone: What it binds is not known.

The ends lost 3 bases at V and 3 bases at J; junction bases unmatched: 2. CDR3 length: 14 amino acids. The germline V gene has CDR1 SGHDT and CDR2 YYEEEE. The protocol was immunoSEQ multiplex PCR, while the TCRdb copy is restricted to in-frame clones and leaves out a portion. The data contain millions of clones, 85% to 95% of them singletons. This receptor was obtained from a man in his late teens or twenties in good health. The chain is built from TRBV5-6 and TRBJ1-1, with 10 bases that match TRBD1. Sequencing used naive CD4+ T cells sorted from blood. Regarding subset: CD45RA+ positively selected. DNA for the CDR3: TGTGCCAGCAGCTACGGACAGGGGGACACTGAAGCTTTCTTT. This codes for CASSYGQGDTEAFF.